The next 25 T cell receptor beta chains were all read from a single sample in a study of response to subunit inactivated influenza vaccine. Via MiXCR, TCRdb re-called the RT-PCR reads, giving one row per CDR3 protein. The sample shows approximately 700,000 distinct CDR3 sequences, 15% to 17% of them seen only once. Sequenced here: PBMCs from blood, sampled about 13 days after vaccination. These receptors were obtained from a man aged 50-59 years who received an inactivated influenza vaccine.

The chain is built from TRBV28 and TRBJ1-2, with TRBD1 matching over 7 bases. The V gene's germline CDR1 is MDHEN and CDR2 SYDVKM. The CDR3 has 14 residues. J lost 6 bases, V lost 5 bases, and 9 bases had no gene match. The CDR3 protein is CASSAPDRRHGYTF. DNA for the CDR3: TGTGCCAGCAGTGCTCCGGACAGGCGGCATGGCTACACCTTC.

About this clonotype: At one boundary the junction diverges from the germline segment, which might be a read error. The chain carries TRBV12-3 or TRBV12-4 and TRBJ2-7; 8 positions match TRBD2. The CDR3 contains 14 residues. The CDR3 DNA is TGTGCCAGCGGTTTAGCGGGAACCACCTACGAGCAGTACTTC. Translated, it gives CASGLAGTTYEQYF.

The V call is TRBV5-5, the J call TRBJ2-3; a weak D match, TRBD1 (6 bases). The CDR3 loop spans 17 amino acids. V shed 0 bases and J shed 2 bases, with 16 bases lying between them. CDR1 and CDR2 from the germline V gene are SGHKS and YYEKEE (reference sequence). The CDR3 DNA reads TGTGCCAGCAGCTTGGAACAGGGTCTACCATACACAGATACGCAGTATTTT. This codes for CASSLEQGLPYTDTQYF.

In its sample, this clonotype was seen a few times. This chain joins TRBV20-1 and TRBJ2-3; the match to TRBD2 covers 9 bases. There are 14 residues in the CDR3. Germline trimming cut 3 bases from V and 9 bases from J; bases unmatched to any gene: 10. Germline V gene sequence: CDR1 DFQATT, CDR2 SNEGSKA (reference sequence). CDR3 coding DNA: TGCAGTGCTAGGAGGCGGGGGGGCCAGGAGACGCAGTATTTT. Amino acid sequence: CSARRRGGQETQYF.

This clonotype was seen a handful of times. V gene TRBV27 combines with J gene TRBJ2-7; 7 bases are a match to TRBD1. The CDR3 covers 14 residues. Germline CDR1 MNHEY, CDR2 SMNVEV (reference sequence). V dropped 5 bases and J dropped 7; count of bases not matched to a gene: 11. CDR3 sequence: CASSTGDDGLEQYF. Here the CDR3 DNA reads TGTGCCAGCAGTACAGGGGATGACGGTTTGGAGCAGTACTTC.

This clonotype has a count of ten or more. The V and J genes are TRBV4-3 and TRBJ2-2, with 9 positions matching TRBD1. V shed 4 bases, J shed 3 bases, and the junction held 3 bases outside the gene matches. The CDR3 covers 15 residues. The germline V gene encodes CDR1 LGHNA and CDR2 YSLEER. The chain's CDR3 is CASSRGQGDTGELFF. Written as DNA, the CDR3 is TGCGCCAGCAGCCGGGGACAGGGAGACACCGGGGAGCTGTTTTTT.

The gene calls are TRBV7-2 and TRBJ2-3; TRBD2 matches 11 bases. Germline loops: CDR1 SGHTA, CDR2 FQGNSA. This CDR3 comprises 17 residues. The J segment lost 4 bases and the V segment lost 5 bases, leaving 11 bases of the junction unmatched. CDR3 in amino acids: CASSPHPGTSGADTQYF. For the CDR3, the DNA is TGTGCCAGCAGCCCCCACCCCGGGACTAGCGGTGCAGATACGCAGTATTTT.

The table lists this clonotype with a few counts. V usage is TRBV25-1 and J usage is TRBJ2-6; D unclear. Deletions cut 4 bases from V and 3 bases from J, with 13 bases between. CDR3 length: 16 residues. Germline V gene data show CDR1 as MGHDK and CDR2 as SYGVNS. CDR3 bases: TGTGCCAGCAGTGGGTCAATAGGGCTTGGGGCCAACGTCCTGACTTTC. Amino acids: CASSGSIGLGANVLTF. Filled out from reference TRBV25-1 and TRBJ2-6, the complete variable domain reads EADIYQTPRYLVIGTGKKITLECSQTMGHDKMYWYQQDPGMELHLIHYSYGVNSTEKGDLSSESTVSRIRTEHFPLTLESARPSHTSQYLCASSGSIGLGANVLTFGAGSRLTVL.

This clonotype has only a few counts. This rearrangement joins TRBV5-1 to TRBJ2-2; no clear D. V dropped 0 bases and J dropped 1 base, with 7 bases sitting between them. This CDR3 is 15 amino acids long. CDR1 is SGHRS, CDR2 YFSETQ, per germline. The CDR3 DNA reads as TGCGCCAGCAGCTTGGGATGGCAGAACACCGGGGAGCTGTTTTTT. This codes for CASSLGWQNTGELFF. The variable domain in full, with the rest retrieved from reference TRBV5-1 and TRBJ2-2, is KAGVTQTPRYLIKTRGQQVTLSCSPISGHRSVSWYQQTPGQGLQFLFEYFSETQRNKGNFPGRFSGRQFSNSRSEMNVSTLELGDSALYLCASSLGWQNTGELFFGEGSRLTVL.

CDR3 bases: TGTGCCAGCAGGGATCCAGGGGACACCGGGGAGCTGTTTTTT. Its protein product is CASRDPGDTGELFF. The chain recombines TRBV2 with TRBJ2-2, with a tentative D call TRBD1 (6 bases). The germline CDR1 and CDR2 sequences are SNHLY and FYNNEI. V lost 6 bases, J lost 3 bases, and 11 bases lay in between. The CDR3 is 14 amino acids.

The V call is TRBV29-1, the J call TRBJ2-2; D is unresolved. The germline CDR1 and CDR2 sequences are SQVTM and ANQGSEA. The ends were cut back, 2 bases at V and 4 bases at J, with 8 bases in the middle. The CDR3 is 13 residues long. The DNA for the CDR3 is TGCAGCGTTGAAAAGGCCGTCACCGGGGAGCTGTTTTTT. Amino acids: CSVEKAVTGELFF.

This clonotype has just a few counts. The chain has TRBV5-1 and TRBJ1-1; the D is unclear. The germline V gene encodes CDR1 SGHRS and CDR2 YFSETQ. Trimming shortened V by 0 bases and J by 6 bases, and 15 bases separated the two germline ends. The CDR3 is 15 residues long. Here the CDR3 reads CASSLVDFRRSEAFF. Here the CDR3 DNA reads TGCGCCAGCAGCTTGGTTGACTTCCGGCGGTCTGAAGCTTTCTTT.

J is TRBJ2-7 and V is TRBV20-1; TRBD1 aligns across 8 bases. The V gene's germline CDR1 is DFQATT and CDR2 SNEGSKA (reference sequence). J gave up 6 bases and V 6 bases, and 13 bases lay outside the gene matches. This CDR3 is 14 amino acids long. CDR3 residues: CSATDRGGPTEQYF. CDR3 sequence (DNA): TGCAGTGCGACCGACAGGGGAGGACCTACCGAGCAGTACTTC.

The chain employs TRBV19 and TRBJ2-3, with D tentatively TRBD1 or TRBD2 (6 bases each). The CDR3 has 15 amino acids. Germline loops: CDR1 LNHDA, CDR2 SQIVND (reference sequence). Trimming removed 4 bases from V and 5 bases from J, with 16 bases in between. The CDR3 nucleotides read TGTGCCAGTAGTAGGAGGGGGAATGTGTTAGATACGCAGTATTTT. Its protein product is CASSRRGNVLDTQYF. Full variable domain (remainder filled in from reference TRBV19 and TRBJ2-3): DGGITQSPKYLFRKEGQNVTLSCEQNLNHDAMYWYRQDPGQGLRLIYYSQIVNDFQKGDIAEGYSVSREKKESFPLTVTSAQKNPTAFYLCASSRRGNVLDTQYFGPGTRLTVL.

This chain joins TRBV7-9 and TRBJ2-7; 9 positions agree with TRBD2. This CDR3 has 17 amino acids. V was clipped by 5 bases and J by 0 bases; unmatched bases: 11. Per the germline V gene, CDR1 is SEHNR and CDR2 is FQNEAQ (reference sequence). CDR3 bases: TGTGCCAGCAGCCCATTAGCGGGAGACACCGCCTCCTACGAGCAGTACTTC. It translates to CASSPLAGDTASYEQYF. Together with reference TRBV7-9 and TRBJ2-7, the CDR3 gives the full variable domain: DTGVSQNPRHKITKRGQNVTFRCDPISEHNRLYWYRQTLGQGPEFLTYFQNEAQLEKSRLLSDRFSAERPKGSFSTLEIQRTEQGDSAMYLCASSPLAGDTASYEQYFGPGTRLTVT.

This clonotype was counted ten times or more. The rearrangement uses TRBV20-1 and TRBJ1-1; possible D gene TRBD1, 5 bases. Germline V gene lookup returns CDR1 DFQATT and CDR2 SNEGSKA (reference sequence). Deletions cut 5 bases from V and 0 bases from J, with 25 bases between. The CDR3 loop spans 18 amino acids. The CDR3 DNA reads as TGCAGTGCTCCCGGGACTGCAGGCTTTCGCCCGCTGAACACTGAAGCTTTCTTT. Amino acid sequence: CSAPGTAGFRPLNTEAFF.

This clonotype was found many times. J is TRBJ1-1 and V is TRBV20-1; perhaps TRBD1 as D (5 bases). This CDR3 has 14 amino acids. Trimming took 4 bases from V and 0 from J, leaving 12 bases between them. Germline V lookup: CDR1 DFQATT, CDR2 SNEGSKA (reference sequence). The CDR3 sequence is CSAKTTVMNTEAFF. The CDR3 DNA reads as TGCAGTGCTAAAACGACAGTCATGAACACTGAAGCTTTCTTT.

This clonotype occurred a few times. The genes are TRBV29-1 and TRBJ2-6; D is possibly TRBD1 (5 bases). Germline CDR1 SQVTM, CDR2 ANQGSEA. The CDR3 has 15 amino acids. The germline V and J ends were trimmed by 6 bases and 1 base, with 13 bases remaining between them. Here the CDR3 DNA reads TGCAGCGTCCCCTATCAGGGATCTGGGGCCAACGTCCTGACTTTC. Translated: CSVPYQGSGANVLTF.

The chain is built from TRBV20-1 and TRBJ2-1, with 9 bases aligning to TRBD2. Trimming removed 4 bases from V and 2 bases from J; junction bases left unmatched: 3. Per germline, CDR1 DFQATT and CDR2 SNEGSKA (reference sequence). The CDR3 has 14 amino acids. This CDR3 is CSATLAGAYNEQFF. CDR3 nucleotide sequence: TGCAGTGCTACCTTAGCGGGAGCCTACAATGAGCAGTTCTTC.

The chain links TRBV11-3 to TRBJ2-2; D is possibly TRBD1 (6 bases). CDR3 length: 16 amino acids. V lost 5 bases, J lost 5 bases, and 18 bases lay in between. From germline, CDR1 is SGHNT and CDR2 YENEEA. The CDR3 region is CASSPKPYQGTGELFF. In DNA, the CDR3 is TGTGCCAGCAGCCCCAAACCCTATCAGGGGACCGGGGAGCTGTTTTTT. The full variable domain, in which reference TRBV11-3 and TRBJ2-2 provide the parts outside the CDR3, is EAGVVQSPRYKIIEKKQPVAFWCNPISGHNTLYWYLQNLGQGPELLIRYENEEAVDDSQLPKDRFSAERLKGVDSTLKIQPAELGDSAVYLCASSPKPYQGTGELFFGEGSRLTVL.

This clonotype was counted only a few times. The V call is TRBV12-5, the J call TRBJ2-2; D is uncertain. Per germline, CDR1 LGHNT and CDR2 FRNRAP. Deletions cut 2 bases from V and 1 base from J, with 14 bases between. The CDR3 sequence is 17 residues long. CDR3 DNA: TGTGCTAGTGGTTTGTCCCCTGGGGTACGGAACACCGGGGAGCTGTTTTTT. This gives the protein CASGLSPGVRNTGELFF.

The chain links TRBV10-3 to TRBJ2-2; 8 bases line up with TRBD1. Germline CDR1 is ENHRY and CDR2 is SYGVKD. Unmatched junction bases numbered 9, after V lost 6 bases and J lost 6 bases. This CDR3 is built from 15 residues. CDR3 sequence reads: CAIRTGQGMAGELFF. In DNA, the CDR3 is TGTGCCATCAGGACTGGACAGGGTATGGCCGGGGAGCTGTTTTTT.

This clonotype showed up just a few times. The genes are TRBV29-1 and TRBJ2-3; no definite D call. Germline V gene lookup returns CDR1 SQVTM and CDR2 ANQGSEA. Trimming stripped 7 bases from V and 3 bases from J, with 14 bases between. This CDR3 contains 13 residues. The CDR3 reads CSAGRMTTDTQYF. In DNA, the CDR3 is TGCAGCGCTGGTCGGATGACAACAGATACGCAGTATTTT.

The chain employs TRBV21-1 and TRBJ1-2. TRBV21-1 is a listed pseudogene. This CDR3 comprises 11 residues. The CDR3 nucleotides are TGTGCCAGCAGGCGGGAACATGGCTACACCTTC. It translates to CASRREHGYTF.

This chain links TRBV7-8 with TRBJ2-1; possibly TRBD1 or TRBD2 for D (5 bases each). The CDR3 contains 14 residues. V dropped 5 bases and J dropped 10 bases, with 18 bases sitting between them. CDR1 SGHVS and CDR2 FQNEAQ come from the germline V gene. The CDR3 DNA sequence: TGTGCCAGCAGCGCAACCGGGACCCCAAAGGAGCAGTTCTTC. It yields the protein CASSATGTPKEQFF.